The 29 T cell receptor delta chains below come from one sample, sequenced in a study of intestinal T cells in coeliac disease. TRD repertoires were amplified in bulk with BIOMED-2 primers from about 150 ng of biopsy DNA. TCRdb reprocessed the multiplex PCR reads through CATT. The sample yields about 510 delta-chain clones, roughly three fifths seen once. For each case, the template was genomic DNA from ten roughly 4.6-µm formalin-fixed paraffin-embedded scrolls. Sequencing was performed on a duodenal biopsy. These receptors were taken from a human donor with celiac disease.

The CDR3 is CALGELCGKPLKLIF. The CDR3 coding sequence is TGTGCTCTTGGGGAACTGTGCGGGAAGCCCCTGAAACTCATCTTT. The rearrangement links TRDV1 to TRDJ1, with D unresolved. V was trimmed by 0 bases and J by 8 bases, leaving 16 bases between them. The CDR3 consists of 15 residues. The germline CDR1 and CDR2 sequences are TSWWSYY and QGS.

V and J are TRDV2 and TRDJ1; 11 positions agree with TRDD3. TCRdb offers no J gene call, so here the DNA was matched to germline to obtain one. The CDR3 has 17 residues. J was trimmed by 0 bases and V by 3 bases; bases with no gene match: 8. The germline CDR1 and CDR2 sequences are GEAIGNYY and EKD. CDR3 sequence reads: CACDSVLGDSDTDKLIF. CDR3 DNA: TGTGCCTGTGACTCCGTACTGGGGGATAGTGACACCGATAAACTCATCTTT.

This chain connects TRDV1 to TRDJ3; TRDD3 matches at 9 bases. The J gene, not given by TCRdb, was assigned here from a germline match of the nucleotide sequence. Trimming at V came to 3 bases and at J to 8 bases, leaving 14 bases not matched to a gene. Germline V lookup: CDR1 TSWWSYY, CDR2 QGS. This CDR3 comprises 19 residues. The CDR3 nucleotides read TGTGCTCTTGGGGATCTTCTCATGACTGGGGGAGTGTACACCCGACAGATGTTTTTC. This translates into CALGDLLMTGGVYTRQMFF.

This clone was found once. This chain joins TRDV1 and TRDJ1; 8 bases match TRDD3. The J gene is absent in TCRdb and was assigned here via DNA matching to germline. V trimming: 2 bases; J trimming: 2 bases; junction bases outside the gene matches: 25. The CDR3 loop spans 22 amino acids. The germline CDR1 and CDR2 sequences are TSWWSYY and QGS. CDR3 nucleotide sequence: TGTGCTCTTGGGGAAGTACCCCCCACGGTCTGGGGGACACTCTTAACTACCGATAAACTCATCTTT. Protein: CALGEVPPTVWGTLLTTDKLIF.

This clone came up a few times. The J gene corresponds to TRDJ1; a V gene call is absent. CDR3 length: 11 amino acids. The CDR3 DNA is TGTGCTTCATATTACACCGATAAACTCATCTTT. Translation: CASYYTDKLIF.

Note on this clone: The amino acid sequence in TCRdb belongs to a much larger clone and departs from this DNA's translation at residue 5, likely a sequencing read error; the sequence shown is translated from the DNA. The gene calls are TRDV2 and TRDJ1; D unclear. The J gene, absent from TCRdb, was called here by matching the DNA to germline. CDR3 length equals 15 residues. Trimming cost V 3 bases and J 0 bases, with 13 bases left between them. The germline gives CDR1 GEAIGNYY, CDR2 EKD. The CDR3 reads CACDPLDLNTDKLIF. The CDR3 bases are TGTGCCTGTGACCCTCTGGACCTCAACACCGATAAACTCATCTTT.

There are a few counts of this clone. Given a far larger clone just one base away, this is likely a sequencing read error. The genes are TRDV1 and TRDJ1; 13 positions match TRDD3. TCRdb offers no J gene call, so here the DNA was matched to germline to obtain one. The germline V gene encodes CDR1 TSWWSYY and CDR2 QGS. The V and J ends lost 2 bases and 1 base, in that order; junction bases with no gene match: 19. This CDR3 has 22 amino acids. The DNA of the CDR3 is TGTGCTCTTGGGGAATCACTCGACTGGGGGATACGTGACATAGGGTGCACCGATAAACTCATCTTT. Translating gives CALGESLDWGIRDIGCTDKLIF.

This clone turned up a few times. CDR3 bases: TGTGCCTTCCCCCATGGTACGATTGGGGGGGATACGGAAGCCGATAAACTCATCTTT. Its protein is CAFPHGTIGGDTEADKLIF. The chain combines TRDV3 with TRDJ1; 10 bases map to TRDD3. TCRdb leaves out the J gene; it was filled in here by matching the DNA to germline. This CDR3 is built from 19 residues. Unmatched junction bases numbered 22, after V lost 3 bases and J lost 3 bases. Per germline, CDR1 TVYSNPD and CDR2 GDNSRS (reference sequence).

The V and J genes are TRAV29/DV5 and TRDJ1; the match to TRDD3 covers 8 bases. The J gene was not available in TCRdb and was assigned here by matching the DNA to germline segments. The junction had 19 bases not matched to a gene; V was cut back by 1 base and J by 8 bases. Germline V CDR1 and CDR2: NSMFDY, ISSIKDK. This CDR3 region has 17 residues. The CDR3 spells CAASQLLGVPASIKLIF. In nucleotides, the CDR3 is TGTGCAGCAAGCCAACTACTGGGGGTTCCCGCGTCTATCAAACTCATCTTT.

A note on this clone: The TCRdb protein, from a much larger clone, departs from this DNA's translation at residue 4, likely by read error; the protein shown derives from the DNA. The V call is TRDV2, the J call TRDJ1; possibly TRDD3 for D (6 bases). Assignment of the J gene here rests on matching the DNA to germline, because TCRdb gives none. The CDR3 extends over 14 amino acids. With 5 bases removed from V and 3 bases from J, the gap between germline ends came to 15 bases. Germline CDR1 reads GEAIGNYY; CDR2 reads EKD. CDR3 bases: TGTGCCTGTGTCAGACCACTGGGTCCCGATAAACTCATCTTT. Amino acid sequence: CACVRPLGPDKLIF.

Note on this clone: Possible read error: a much larger clone is one base away. The chain couples TRDV1 to TRDJ3; the D gene is possibly TRDD2 (6 bases). The J gene comes from matching the DNA to germline here; TCRdb lacks it. CDR3 size: 17 residues. Germline V gene data show CDR1 as TSWWSYY and CDR2 as QGS. Trimming cost V 9 bases and J 0 bases, with 15 bases left between them. The CDR3 loop is CALCLPRRSWDTRQMFF. The CDR3 coding sequence is TGTGCTCTGTGCCTTCCGCGGCGCTCCTGGGACACCCGACAGATGTTTTTC.

The gene calls are TRDV2 and TRDJ1, with 9 bases fitting TRDD3. No J gene is reported in TCRdb; it was inferred here by comparing the DNA with germline. V dropped 3 bases and J dropped 0; count of bases not matched to a gene: 4. The CDR3 runs to 15 residues. The V gene's germline CDR1 is GEAIGNYY and CDR2 EKD. CDR3 residues: CACDPLGDDTDKLIF. CDR3 DNA sequence: TGTGCCTGTGACCCTCTGGGGGATGACACCGATAAACTCATCTTT.

As to this clone: It is likely a read error: a sequence one base away is far more abundant. At the DNA level, this CDR3 is encoded by other sequences in the same sample as well. The chain has TRDV1 and TRDJ1, with 8 bases aligning to TRDD3. TCRdb offers no J gene call, so here the DNA was matched to germline to obtain one. Trimming removed 0 bases from V and 2 bases from J; junction bases left unmatched: 29. This CDR3 region has 24 residues. Germline V gene lookup returns CDR1 TSWWSYY and CDR2 QGS. This CDR3 is CALGELKIQRRGWGTLLTTDKLIF. The DNA of the CDR3 is TGTGCTCTTGGGGAACTTAAAATACAACGAAGGGGCTGGGGGACACTCCTAACTACCGATAAACTCATCTTT.

As concerns this clone: A far larger clone is off by one base, so a read error is likely. The identical CDR3 is also encoded by other nucleotide sequences in the sample. The rearrangement uses TRDV2 and TRDJ1, with TRDD3 matching 13 bases. TCRdb does not report a J gene; here it was assigned by matching the DNA to germline references. The J segment lost 2 bases and the V segment lost 3 bases, leaving 29 bases of the junction unmatched. Germline assignment: CDR1 GEAIGNYY and CDR2 EKD. The CDR3 consists of 24 residues. CDR3 amino acids: CACDAVAPPTEVLGDTRRTDKLIF. In nucleotides, the CDR3 is TGTGCCTGTGACGCTGTTGCCCCTCCTACAGAAGTACTGGGGGATACGCGTCGGACCGATAAACTCATCTTT.

This clone is classed as hyperexpanded. J is TRDJ1 and V is TRDV2; 9 bases align to TRDD3. CDR3 length: 16 amino acids. After removal of 0 bases from V and 0 bases from J, the junction contained 4 bases not matched to a gene. Germline assignment: CDR1 GEAIGNYY and CDR2 EKD. In DNA form, the CDR3 reads TGTGCCTGTGACACCGTGGGGGATAGTGACACCGATAAACTCATCTTT. The encoded protein is CACDTVGDSDTDKLIF.

This clone was recorded only once. A far larger clone is only one base removed, so a read error is likely. V and J are TRDV1 and TRDJ1; 12 positions agree with TRDD3. Matching the DNA to germline supplied the J gene, which TCRdb does not give. J lost 2 bases, V lost 6 bases, and 31 bases had no gene match. This CDR3 has 24 residues. Germline loops: CDR1 TSWWSYY, CDR2 QGS. Written as DNA, the CDR3 is TGTGCTCTTGGTCTCAATTGGGATGGGCGTCCTACACTGGGGGATACAGTAGTTACCGATAAACTCATCTTT. Its translation is CALGLNWDGRPTLGDTVVTDKLIF.

The V and J genes are TRDV1 and TRDJ1, with D maybe TRDD2 (6 bases). The J gene comes from matching the DNA to germline here; TCRdb lacks it. Trimming removed 3 bases at V and 1 base at J, with 27 bases between. There are 20 residues in the CDR3. The germline gives CDR1 TSWWSYY, CDR2 QGS. CDR3 sequence reads: CALGDGLPMTLRYSTDKLIF. DNA for the CDR3: TGTGCTCTTGGGGACGGCCTTCCAATGACACTACGATACTCCACCGATAAACTCATCTTT.

The V gene is given as TRDV1, and no J gene call is available; the D call of TRDD3 is as the table states it, not checked on the DNA. Germline assignment: CDR1 TSWWSYY and CDR2 QGS. This CDR3 spans 17 amino acids. CDR3 nucleotide sequence: TGTGCTCTTGGGGAACTCGGGGCGGGGGATACCTCCGATAAGCTCATCTTT. It codes for CALGELGAGDTSDKLIF.

On this clone itself: One base separates it from a far larger clone, so it is likely a read error. The chain couples TRDV1 to TRDJ2; 13 bases align to TRDD3. Assignment of the J gene here rests on matching the DNA to germline, because TCRdb gives none. The CDR3 is 25 residues long. Germline lookup yields CDR1 TSWWSYY and CDR2 QGS. Trimming took 0 bases from V and 2 from J; bases not matched to a gene: 24. CDR3 bases: TGTGCTCTTGGGGAACTACGTTCCGTTTCCCCGGAAGTACTGGGGGATACGCTATTGACAGCACAACTCTTCTTT. Protein product: CALGELRSVSPEVLGDTLLTAQLFF.

This clone has only a few counts. This DNA translates differently at residue 4 from the TCRdb protein, which is that of a much larger clone; a read error is likely, and the protein shown is the DNA's own translation. The V gene is TRAV29/DV5, the J gene TRDJ1, with 8 bases matching TRDD3. The J gene is absent in TCRdb and was assigned here via DNA matching to germline. The V segment lost 3 bases and the J segment 0 bases; nucleotides outside the gene matches: 16. This CDR3 is built from 18 residues. CDR1 and CDR2 from the germline V gene are NSMFDY and ISSIKDK. The CDR3: CAANQLLGVPAYTDKLIF. The CDR3 DNA follows: TGTGCAGCAAACCAACTACTGGGGGTTCCCGCGTACACCGATAAACTCATCTTT.

This clone was picked up a small number of times. TCRdb assigns this DNA the protein of a much larger clone, which departs from its translation at residue 6; this likely reflects a read error, and the protein shown comes from translating the DNA. V and J are TRDV2 and TRDJ1; D unresolved. TCRdb supplies no J gene; here it was assigned by aligning the nucleotide sequence to germline. Per the germline V gene, CDR1 is GEAIGNYY and CDR2 is EKD. The CDR3 covers 15 residues. The V end was cut by 1 base, the J end by 1 base, with 12 bases between. The DNA for the CDR3 is TGTGCCTGTGACACTACCCCGCTCCTCACCGATAAACTCATCTTT. This sequence encodes CACDTTPLLTDKLIF.

Notes on this clone: The DNA is left out, because the CDR3 cannot be placed on it with certainty; the CDR3 is given as TCRdb lists it. The V gene is listed as TRDV2; no J gene was called; the tabulated D call, TRDD3, remains unverified against the DNA. The CDR3 region is 34 residues in length, termini included. The germline gives CDR1 GEAIGNYY, CDR2 EKD. CDR3 loop: CACDTVTAREGGIRENTDKLIFGNSMSSERLLHF.

Comments on this clone: A far more abundant clone sits one base away, making this likely a read error. A V gene of TRDV1 was called, but no J gene was assigned; no DNA check was done on the table's D call, TRDD3. The germline V gene encodes CDR1 TSWWSYY and CDR2 QGS. The CDR3 is 16 residues long. The CDR3 loop is CALGEHHETGGYVLIF. The CDR3 DNA is TGTGCTCTTGGGGAACACCACGAAACTGGGGGATACGTCCTCATCTTT.

With regard to this clone: A much larger clone differs from this one at a single base, so this may be a read error. V usage is TRDV1 and J usage is TRDJ3; possible D gene TRDD2, 6 bases. The J gene is absent in TCRdb and was assigned here via DNA matching to germline. Germline CDR1 and CDR2: TSWWSYY and QGS. This CDR3 is built from 17 residues. The DNA of the CDR3 is TGTGCTCTGGGCCTTCCGCGGCGCTCCGGGGACACCCGACAGATGTTTTTC. This encodes CALGLPRRSGDTRQMFF.

In regard to this clone: TCRdb pairs this DNA with a much larger clone's protein that differs at residue 8, likely a read error; the protein shown was translated from the DNA. The rearrangement uses TRDV2 and TRDJ1; D gene uncertain. TCRdb gives no J gene; it was assigned here by matching the DNA to germline. Deletions cut 3 bases from V and 0 bases from J, with 13 bases between. The CDR3 covers 15 residues. Germline assignment: CDR1 GEAIGNYY and CDR2 EKD. CDR3 DNA sequence: TGTGCCTGTGACCTTCTGGACCGCAACACCGATAAACTCATCTTT. It specifies CACDLLDRNTDKLIF.

The sample holds one count of this clone. TCRdb's protein for this DNA is that of a much larger clone and differs from the translation at residue 9, likely a read error; the protein shown is the DNA translation. V and J are TRDV2 and TRDJ1, with D maybe TRDD3 (6 bases). No J segment appears in TCRdb, so it was assigned here by matching the sequence to germline. V lost 2 bases, J lost 3 bases, and 12 bases lay in between. The CDR3 consists of 14 residues. CDR1 and CDR2 (germline): GEAIGNYY, EKD. The DNA for the CDR3 is TGTGCCTGTGACAGACCACTGGGTTCCGATAAACTCATCTTT. Translated, it gives CACDRPLGSDKLIF.

Notes on this clone: The mismatch at residue 8 between this DNA's translation and the TCRdb protein of a much larger clone likely reflects a read error; the protein shown is translated from the DNA. The V gene is TRDV1, the J gene TRDJ1, with 11 positions matching TRDD3. Because TCRdb records no J gene, it was assigned here through a match of the DNA to germline. Germline V lookup: CDR1 TSWWSYY, CDR2 QGS. The CDR3 runs 21 residues. Trimming at V came to 2 bases and at J to 0 bases, leaving 17 bases not matched to a gene. CDR3 nucleotides: TGTGCTCTTGGGGAAAAACGCTGCTACTGGGGGATAAATTGGTACACCGATAAACTCATCTTT. This sequence encodes CALGEKRCYWGINWYTDKLIF.

About this clone itself: TCRdb pairs this DNA with a much larger clone's protein that differs at residue 6, likely a read error; the protein shown was translated from the DNA. This rearrangement joins TRDV2 to TRDJ1; possibly TRDD3 for D (6 bases). TCRdb is silent on the J gene; assignment here came from matching the DNA to germline. Germline values: CDR1 GEAIGNYY, CDR2 EKD. Trimming pared 2 bases from V and 3 bases from J, leaving 12 bases between. CDR3 length: 14 residues. The CDR3 loop reads CACDRTLGPDKLIF. The CDR3 DNA reads TGTGCCTGTGACAGAACACTGGGTCCCGATAAACTCATCTTT.

As regards this clone: A far more abundant clone sits one base away, making this likely a read error. This sample includes further DNA sequences coding for the same CDR3. With the J gene uncalled, the V gene is TRDV1; the D call of TRDD3 is as the table states it, not checked on the DNA. The CDR3 has 16 amino acids. Germline-derived CDR1 and CDR2 are TSWWSYY and QGS. The CDR3 coding sequence is TGTGCTCTTGGGGGACACCACGAAACTGGGGGATACGTCCTCATATTT. It yields the protein CALGGHHETGGYVLIF.